This T cell receptor (beta chain) emerged from a study of cytomegalovirus exposure and HLA in healthy donors. Looking at the study overall: Early on, a data release was issued that held 80 million to 90 million unique TCRs from HLA-typed donors. Study-wide findings and caveats: Serostatus for CMV was the only available immune exposure information. Presence/absence analysis assumed near-uniform sequencing depth across donors.

The PCR was carried out with 60 Vbeta primers and 13 Jbeta primers. Produced via immunoSEQ multiplex PCR; TCRdb's table is partial and in-frame only. Of 150,000 to 200,000 clones listed, approximately 80% are singletons. Remarks on this clone: Its matching antigen is unknown.

Per the germline V gene, CDR1 is WSHSY and CDR2 is SAAADI. Germline trimming cut 6 bases from V and 2 bases from J; bases unmatched to any gene: 4. This CDR3 has 14 residues. Nominally healthy donors provided the samples, though records likely missed some immune exposures. The rearrangement uses TRBV10-2 and TRBJ2-3; TRBD1 matches 8 bases. Sequencing used PBMCs. The source is a girl between 10 and 17 years old in good health and CMV-seropositive. In DNA, the CDR3 is TGCGCCAGCAGGACAGGGGAGTCCACAGATACGCAGTATTTT. It codes for CASRTGESTDTQYF.